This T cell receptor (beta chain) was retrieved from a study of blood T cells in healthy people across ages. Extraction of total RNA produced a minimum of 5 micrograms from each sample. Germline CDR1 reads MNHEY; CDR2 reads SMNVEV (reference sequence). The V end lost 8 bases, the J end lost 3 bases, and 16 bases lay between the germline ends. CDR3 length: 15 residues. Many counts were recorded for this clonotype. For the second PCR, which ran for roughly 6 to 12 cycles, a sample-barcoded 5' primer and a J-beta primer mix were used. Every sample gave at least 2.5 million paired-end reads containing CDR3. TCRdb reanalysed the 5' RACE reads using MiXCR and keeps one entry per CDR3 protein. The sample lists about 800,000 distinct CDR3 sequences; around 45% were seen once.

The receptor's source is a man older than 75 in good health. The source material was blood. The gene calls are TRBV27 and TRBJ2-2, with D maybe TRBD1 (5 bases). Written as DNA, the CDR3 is TGTGCCAGCCTCCCCTCCAGGGTAGACACCGGGGAGCTGTTTTTT. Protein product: CASLPSRVDTGELFF.